This TCR beta chain was sequenced for a study of blood T cell repertoires in COVID-19. V gave up 5 bases and J gave up 0 bases, with 13 bases separating them. The CDR3 runs 16 residues. In germline, CDR1 is SGHTA, CDR2 FQGNSA. Only in-frame clones appear in the TCRdb table, and some are missing; sequencing was by immunoSEQ multiplex PCR. In the table there are about 250,000 clones, approximately 90% of which are singletons. This clone was observed many times. The TCR was taken from a man aged 18 to 30 who had recovered from COVID-19. The sequencing input was PBMCs or T cells enriched from blood (not recorded which). V is TRBV7-2 and J is TRBJ1-4; maybe TRBD1 (6 bases). The CDR3 loop reads CASSQQGMSTNEKLFF. The CDR3 DNA sequence: TGTGCCAGCAGCCAACAGGGCATGTCAACTAATGAAAAACTGTTTTTT.